This entry lists 29 T cell receptor beta chains sequenced from one sample in a study of T-cell reconstitution after alpha-beta-depleted transplantation in children. As it was prepared, the TCRbeta library received unique molecular identifiers. TCRdb used MiXCR to reprocess the PCR reads, holding one entry per CDR3 protein. The sample lists hundreds of thousands of distinct CDR3 sequences; around 15% were seen once. Here the sequenced sample was PBMCs, mostly from graft donor cells, taken 360 days after TCRalphabeta/CD19-depleted stem cell transplant. The receptors stem from a male patient aged 2 to 9 who had a stem cell transplant for acute lymphoblastic leukemia, so the T cells may come from the graft donor.

In this sample, this clonotype turned up a few times. This chain joins TRBV28 and TRBJ1-1; D remains ambiguous. V was shortened by 8 bases and J by 10 bases, with 14 bases between the two germline ends. The germline V gene has CDR1 MDHEN and CDR2 SYDVKM. The CDR3 consists of 11 residues. This CDR3 reads CASRAWGGAFF. The CDR3 DNA reads as TGTGCCAGCCGGGCATGGGGAGGAGCTTTCTTT.

The V call is TRBV4-1, the J call TRBJ2-3; maybe TRBD1 (5 bases). The CDR3 runs 16 residues. The germline V gene encodes CDR1 MGHRA and CDR2 YSYEKL. Trimming pared 1 base from V and 0 bases from J, leaving 11 bases between. The CDR3: CASSQVQGASTDTQYF. The DNA of the CDR3 is TGCGCCAGCAGCCAAGTTCAGGGTGCTAGCACAGATACGCAGTATTTT.

In its sample, this clonotype was seen many times. The chain has TRBV4-1 and TRBJ1-4; no clear D. Trimming left V 3 bases short and J 7 bases short, with 6 bases between. The CDR3 loop spans 12 amino acids. CDR1 and CDR2 (germline): MGHRA, YSYEKL. CDR3 in amino acids: CASSQLVEKLFF. Written as DNA, the CDR3 is TGCGCCAGCAGCCAGTTGGTTGAAAAACTGTTTTTT.

This clonotype came up many times. This rearrangement joins TRBV12-3 or TRBV12-4 to TRBJ1-5; 9 positions agree with TRBD1. The CDR3 extends over 16 amino acids. J gave up 6 bases and V 6 bases, and 12 bases lay outside the gene matches. CDR3 sequence: CASRPGQGYLGQPQHF. The CDR3 DNA reads TGTGCCAGCAGGCCGGGACAGGGATATCTGGGTCAGCCCCAGCATTTT.

This sequence joins TRBV15 and TRBJ2-5; D is uncertain. CDR3 length: 16 amino acids. Deletions cut 0 bases from V and 0 bases from J, with 11 bases between. The V gene's germline CDR1 is LNHNV and CDR2 YYDKDF (reference sequence). CDR3 in DNA: TGTGCCACCAGCAGAGATCTTACAAGCCACCAAGAGACCCAGTACTTC. Translation gives CATSRDLTSHQETQYF.

The sample holds a few counts of this clonotype. The chain couples TRBV7-2 to TRBJ2-2; 9 bases line up with TRBD1. The CDR3 has 14 amino acids. The V gene end was trimmed by 5 bases and the J gene end by 8 bases; junction bases not matched to a gene: 6. Germline-derived CDR1 and CDR2 are SGHTA and FQGNSA. Here the CDR3 DNA reads TGTGCCAGCAGCCGCCGGACAGGGGCAGGGGAGCTGTTTTTT. This encodes CASSRRTGAGELFF.

Comments on this clonotype: At one of its ends the junction is not consistent with the germline gene, which may arise from a read error. The rearrangement uses TRBV7-7 and TRBJ2-5; D gene unclear. Germline V gene sequence: CDR1 SSHAT, CDR2 FNYEAQ (reference sequence). This CDR3 has 14 residues. CDR3 DNA sequence: TGTGCTAGCAGCTTAGGCCCTTACCAAGAGACCCAGTACTTC. As protein: CASSLGPYQETQYF.

CDR3 loop: CASSFRGLYSGANVLTF. In nucleotides, the CDR3 is TGTGCCAGCAGTTTTAGGGGGCTATACTCTGGGGCCAACGTCCTGACTTTC. The rearrangement uses TRBV12-3 or TRBV12-4 and TRBJ2-6; 7 nucleotides agree with TRBD1. This CDR3 region has 17 residues. J was trimmed by 0 bases and V by 3 bases; bases with no gene match: 5.

There are many counts of this clonotype. The chain joins TRBV28 to TRBJ2-3; TRBD2 matches 9 bases. This CDR3 has 17 residues. CDR1 and CDR2 from the germline V gene are MDHEN and SYDVKM. V dropped 2 bases and J dropped 2; count of bases not matched to a gene: 8. The CDR3, as DNA: TGTGCCAGCAGTTTACTAGCGGGAAACCAATTCACAGATACGCAGTATTTT. Amino acid sequence: CASSLLAGNQFTDTQYF.

CDR3 in amino acids: CASSPSGVGNQPQHF. The CDR3 nucleotides read TGTGCCAGCAGTCCTTCAGGGGTAGGCAATCAGCCCCAGCATTTT. This sequence joins TRBV27 and TRBJ1-5; a possible D gene is TRBD1 (6 bases). Germline assignment: CDR1 MNHEY and CDR2 SMNVEV (reference sequence). This CDR3 comprises 15 residues. V was trimmed by 5 bases and J by 2 bases, leaving 13 bases between them.

The sample holds a few counts of this clonotype. CDR3 protein: CSAQRDRADSNQPQHF. CDR3 DNA sequence: TGCAGTGCACAAAGGGACAGGGCCGATAGCAATCAGCCCCAGCATTTT. This chain joins TRBV20-1 and TRBJ1-5, with 9 bases lining up with TRBD1. CDR1 is DFQATT and CDR2 is SNEGSKA in the germline V gene (reference sequence). The CDR3 contains 16 residues. Unmatched junction bases numbered 9, after V lost 6 bases and J lost 0 bases.

This chain connects TRBV2 to TRBJ1-2; D unresolved. The germline V and J ends were trimmed by 2 bases and 4 bases, with 11 bases remaining between them. Germline-derived CDR1 and CDR2 are SNHLY and FYNNEI. This CDR3 spans 14 amino acids. The CDR3 nucleotides read TGTGCCAGCAGTGAACCGGGTTGGGGCTATGGCTACACCTTC. Protein product: CASSEPGWGYGYTF.

V and J are TRBV29-1 and TRBJ2-7; D might be TRBD2 (5 bases). Germline V gene lookup returns CDR1 SQVTM and CDR2 ANQGSEA. The CDR3 covers 14 residues. V gave up 8 bases and J gave up 0 bases, with 17 bases separating them. This CDR3 reads CSNLGRTLSYEQYF. CDR3 coding DNA: TGCAGCAACCTGGGGAGAACACTCTCCTACGAGCAGTACTTC.

This clonotype has at least ten counts. CDR3 sequence (DNA): TGTGCCAGCAGCCAAAAACCTAGCGGTAACTCCTACGAGCAGTACTTC. It specifies CASSQKPSGNSYEQYF. The V gene is TRBV4-2, the J gene TRBJ2-7; 7 bases fit TRBD2. J was trimmed by 0 bases and V by 2 bases; bases with no gene match: 7. CDR3 length: 16 amino acids. CDR1 is LGHNA and CDR2 is YNFKEQ in the germline V gene.

This clonotype was found a few times. V gene TRBV6-5 combines with J gene TRBJ2-7; D perhaps matches TRBD2 (6 bases). The germline V gene has CDR1 MNHEY and CDR2 SVGAGI. This CDR3 spans 15 amino acids. The V end was cut by 2 bases, the J end by 2 bases, with 13 bases between. CDR3 in amino acids: CASSYGGTDTYEQYF. CDR3 sequence (DNA): TGTGCCAGCAGTTACGGGGGGACGGATACCTACGAGCAGTACTTC.

The V call is TRBV20-1, the J call TRBJ1-1, with unresolved D. The germline gives CDR1 DFQATT, CDR2 SNEGSKA (reference sequence). CDR3 size: 13 residues. Trimming left V 3 bases short and J 1 base short, with 9 bases between. The CDR3 DNA sequence: TGCAGTGCTAGGGTCATCGGGAACACTGAAGCTTTCTTT. Amino acid sequence: CSARVIGNTEAFF.

The genes are TRBV29-1 and TRBJ2-1; D is perhaps TRBD1 (6 bases). V lost 5 bases, J lost 6 bases, and 14 bases lay in between. This CDR3 region has 13 residues. Germline lookup yields CDR1 SQVTM and CDR2 ANQGSEA. The CDR3 bases are TGCAGCGTTTGGGGGCCCGAAGGCAATGAGCAGTTCTTC. Encoded protein: CSVWGPEGNEQFF.

This clonotype was observed a few times. The chain links TRBV24-1 to TRBJ2-3; 9 bases are shared with TRBD1. The CDR3 is 16 amino acids. The trim removed 2 bases at V and 1 base at J, leaving 3 bases unmatched. Germline-derived CDR1 and CDR2 are KGHDR and SFDVKD. This CDR3 is CATSDYRGLGTDTQYF. As DNA, the CDR3 is TGTGCCACCAGTGATTACAGGGGGCTCGGCACAGATACGCAGTATTTT.

This clonotype showed up many times. This chain connects TRBV7-8 to TRBJ2-5, with 7 bases lining up with TRBD2. From germline, CDR1 is SGHVS and CDR2 FQNEAQ. The CDR3 covers 14 residues. Losses at the gene ends were 8 bases for V and 0 bases for J; bases not matched to a gene: 6. CDR3 DNA: TGTGCCAGCGAAAGCCTAGCGGACCAAGAGACCCAGTACTTC. Its protein is CASESLADQETQYF.

The chain links TRBV6-5 to TRBJ2-6, with D possibly TRBD1 on 5 matching bases. CDR3 length: 17 amino acids. Germline V gene sequence: CDR1 MNHEY, CDR2 SVGAGI. V lost 0 bases and J lost 0, with 9 bases in between. This chain's CDR3 is CASSYSHRSSGANVLTF. CDR3 sequence (DNA): TGTGCCAGCAGTTACTCGCACAGGTCCTCTGGGGCCAACGTCCTGACTTTC.

The V gene is TRBV7-9, the J gene TRBJ2-7, with D possibly TRBD2 on 5 matching bases. The length of the CDR3 is 13 residues. Trimming left V 5 bases short and J 1 base short, with 9 bases between. CDR1 SEHNR and CDR2 FQNEAQ come from the germline V gene (reference sequence). The CDR3 nucleotides read TGTGCCAGCAGCGACGGACTGTCCTACGAGCAGTACTTC. It yields the protein CASSDGLSYEQYF.

This clonotype was picked up a small number of times. The rearrangement uses TRBV20-1 and TRBJ1-4; no clear D. The ends were cut back, 5 bases at V and 4 bases at J, with 5 bases in the middle. Germline V gene lookup returns CDR1 DFQATT and CDR2 SNEGSKA (reference sequence). This CDR3 region has 11 residues. CDR3 bases: TGCAGTGCTCGGGGTAATGAAAAACTGTTTTTT. Protein: CSARGNEKLFF.

The chain couples TRBV29-1 to TRBJ2-3, with D maybe TRBD1 (7 bases). V was pared by 5 bases and J by 9 bases, with 15 bases between. CDR3 length: 12 residues. Germline V CDR1 and CDR2: SQVTM, ANQGSEA. The CDR3 protein is CSVSYQGGTQYF. The CDR3, as DNA: TGCAGCGTTTCCTATCAGGGGGGCACGCAGTATTTT.

V and J are TRBV7-8 and TRBJ2-5, with D maybe TRBD2 (5 bases). CDR3 size: 14 residues. Germline V gene lookup returns CDR1 SGHVS and CDR2 FQNEAQ. With 6 bases removed from V and 2 bases from J, the gap between germline ends came to 13 bases. DNA for the CDR3: TGTGCCAGCAGTGCCACGGGGTGGCAAGAGACCCAGTACTTC. It codes for CASSATGWQETQYF.

In this sample, this clonotype turned up a few times. The gene calls are TRBV7-2 and TRBJ2-5; TRBD1 matches 10 bases. This CDR3 spans 21 amino acids. Germline loops: CDR1 SGHTA, CDR2 FQGNSA. Germline trimming cut 0 bases from V and 4 bases from J; bases unmatched to any gene: 20. Here the CDR3 reads CASSLAFPLPMTGGFGETQYF. The CDR3 region has the DNA TGTGCCAGCAGCTTAGCCTTCCCTCTACCGATGACAGGGGGCTTCGGAGAGACCCAGTACTTC. Full variable domain (rest looked up from reference TRBV7-2 and TRBJ2-5): GAGVSQSPSNKVTEKGKDVELRCDPISGHTALYWYRQSLGQGLEFLIYFQGNSAPDKSGLPSDRFSAERTGGSVSTLTIQRTQQEDSAVYLCASSLAFPLPMTGGFGETQYFGPGTRLLVL.

This clonotype was seen a handful of times. This chain links TRBV4-1 with TRBJ2-5, with TRBD1 as a possible D gene (6 bases). The CDR3 contains 15 residues. From germline, CDR1 is MGHRA and CDR2 YSYEKL. Trimming cost V 0 bases and J 4 bases, with 12 bases left between them. DNA for the CDR3: TGCGCCAGCAGCCAAGAAACGGACAGAGTAGAGACCCAGTACTTC. As protein: CASSQETDRVETQYF.

This clonotype was picked up a small number of times. This sequence joins TRBV7-9 and TRBJ2-2; TRBD2 aligns across 7 bases. CDR3 length equals 17 residues. Germline-derived CDR1 and CDR2 are SEHNR and FQNEAQ (reference sequence). With 0 bases clipped from V and 0 bases from J, the junction kept 4 bases outside the gene matches. The CDR3 bases are TGTGCCAGCAGCTTAGCGCCGGGGGGAGCGAACACCGGGGAGCTGTTTTTT. It is translated as CASSLAPGGANTGELFF. The variable domain in full, completed from reference TRBV7-9 and TRBJ2-2, reads DTGVSQNPRHKITKRGQNVTFRCDPISEHNRLYWYRQTLGQGPEFLTYFQNEAQLEKSRLLSDRFSAERPKGSFSTLEIQRTEQGDSAMYLCASSLAPGGANTGELFFGEGSRLTVL.

This clonotype was detected a few times. The chain recombines TRBV28 with TRBJ2-5; TRBD1 aligns across 8 bases. Losses at the gene ends were 3 bases for V and 6 bases for J; bases not matched to a gene: 12. The CDR3 sequence is 16 residues long. CDR1 MDHEN and CDR2 SYDVKM come from the germline V gene. In DNA form, the CDR3 reads TGTGCCAGCAGTTTTTCTTTAATCGGGACAGGAAAGACCCAGTACTTC. Amino acid sequence: CASSFSLIGTGKTQYF.

This clonotype was seen repeatedly, ten times or more. The V gene is TRBV12-3 or TRBV12-4, the J gene TRBJ2-3; 9 positions agree with TRBD2. The CDR3 loop spans 14 amino acids. After removal of 6 bases from V and 2 bases from J, the junction contained 3 bases not matched to a gene. CDR3 DNA: TGTGCCAGCAGCTGGACTAGCGACACAGATACGCAGTATTTT. Residues: CASSWTSDTDTQYF.